This T cell receptor (beta chain) comes out of a study of T cells in narcolepsy. Study context: Donors had narcolepsy type 1 or type 2, or were healthy controls. Study outcomes and limitations: Autoreactive clonotypes reportedly recurred in blood of same and different patients, not controls. No autoreactive T cell clone sequences appeared in some memory CD4+ repertoires. Same-patient CSF and blood CD4+ T cell clonotypes included HCRT-specific and TRIB2-specific autoreactive ones.

This clone turned up a few times. Its antigen is not known. Assay used: immunoSEQ multiplex PCR; TCRdb lists only in-frame clones, some missing. The data show about 18,000 clones, around 84% seen once. The V end was cut by 5 bases, the J end by 9 bases, with 17 bases between. This CDR3 has 15 amino acids. In germline, CDR1 is MNHEY, CDR2 SMNVEV (reference sequence). The chain combines TRBV27 with TRBJ1-6; D is possibly TRBD1 (6 bases). This clonotype was sampled from a human donor in good health. Sequencing used memory (CD45RA-) CD4+ T cells from blood. The CDR3 region is CASSPDSPYGSPLHF. DNA for the CDR3: TGTGCCAGCAGTCCGGACAGCCCCTATGGTTCACCCCTCCACTTT.